This T cell receptor (beta chain) came from a study of T-cell memory formation after mild COVID-19. This clonotype was detected a few times. What it binds is not known. The ends were cut back, 3 bases at V and 8 bases at J, with 17 bases in the middle. Germline V gives CDR1 SGHRS, CDR2 YFSETQ. The CDR3 contains 15 residues. TCRdb used MiXCR to reprocess the 5' RACE reads, holding one entry per CDR3 protein. The sample comprises 390,000 or so distinct CDR3 sequences, about 17% of which are singletons, and roughly 21% rests with the top ten. Notes on the study in general: Day 15 to 85 contracting clones showed balanced CD4/CD8; day 15 to 37 expanders favored CD4+. Second-wave clones reaching peak frequency on day 37 lacked confirmed SARS-CoV-2 specificity.

This clonotype was sampled from a young man who had mild COVID-19 (a few samples of this study predate the infection). Cell type and time point are not known. The gene calls are TRBV5-1 and TRBJ2-2; weak D call: TRBD2 (6 bases). Material: PBMCs or a T cell subset sorted from them (not recorded which). CDR3 in amino acids: CASSSGLPGTGELFF. CDR3 DNA: TGCGCCAGCAGCTCTGGACTACCGGGCACGGGGGAGCTGTTTTTT.